This TCR beta chain was documented in a study of graft-versus-host responses after intestinal transplantation. Study conclusions and caveats: Recipient marrow held GvH clones, some first seen in ileum or blood.

The CDR3 sequence is 16 residues long. Germline V CDR1 and CDR2: SNHLY, FYNNEI. Germline trimming cut 4 bases from V and 7 bases from J; bases unmatched to any gene: 14. Turning to this clone: Its antigen is still unknown.

Libraries were prepared by immunoSEQ multiplex PCR; TCRdb keeps only in-frame clonotypes and omits some of them. This table holds nearly 20,000 clones, around 86% found once. This clonotype was obtained from a human patient who received an intestinal transplant, so some T cells may come from the graft donor. Sequencing was performed on PBMCs, taken just over 230 days after intestinal transplant. V and J are TRBV2 and TRBJ2-7; 9 bases agree with TRBD1. This CDR3 is CASSGVDRGPAIEQYF. CDR3 bases: TGTGCCAGCAGTGGGGTGGACAGGGGCCCGGCTATTGAGCAGTACTTC.